What follows describes a single T cell receptor beta chain. Its antigen remains unknown. Libraries were prepared by immunoSEQ multiplex PCR; TCRdb keeps only in-frame clonotypes and omits some of them. In the table there are over 100,000 clones, roughly 90% of which are singletons. The data originate from a study of CD4+ T cells in melanoma. The study, taken as a whole, reports: Reportedly, melanoma neoantigen-specific CD4+ T cells showed varied differentiation states. CD8+ T cell, macrophage and B cell function reportedly correlated with neoantigen-specific CD4+ T cells.

The length of the CDR3 is 16 residues. The ends lost 3 bases at V and 0 bases at J; junction bases unmatched: 4. Germline V gene sequence: CDR1 LNHDA, CDR2 SQIVND (reference sequence). The specimen was peripheral blood. The chain combines TRBV19 with TRBJ2-3; 9 bases agree with TRBD2. This TCR came from a human donor with melanoma. The CDR3 bases are TGTGCCAGTAGTATTTTTGGGACTAGCAGCACAGATACGCAGTATTTT. Protein product: CASSIFGTSSTDTQYF.